Following are 18 T cell receptor beta chains from one sample sequenced in a study of blood T cell repertoires in COVID-19. Profiled with immunoSEQ multiplex PCR; TCRdb holds only in-frame clones, not every one. The sample yields some 180,000 clones, about 85% seen once. The specimen sequenced was PBMCs or T cells enriched from blood (not recorded which). These receptors originate from a man between 40 and 49 years old who had recovered from COVID-19.

The chain links TRBV27 to TRBJ2-2; the D gene is possibly TRBD1 (5 bases). The V end lost 6 bases, the J end lost 3 bases, and 14 bases lay between the germline ends. CDR1 and CDR2 (germline): MNHEY, SMNVEV (reference sequence). CDR3 length: 15 residues. CDR3 bases: TGTGCCAGCAGAAAGCAGGGCGCTGACACCGGGGAGCTGTTTTTT. Translated, it gives CASRKQGADTGELFF.

The chain combines TRBV4-1 with TRBJ1-1, with D possibly TRBD1 on 5 matching bases. CDR3 length: 13 amino acids. V gave up 4 bases and J gave up 5 bases, with 11 bases separating them. Germline lookup yields CDR1 MGHRA and CDR2 YSYEKL. The CDR3 nucleotides are TGCGCCAGCAGCCTGGGCAAGGGGACTGAAGCTTTCTTT. Translating it yields CASSLGKGTEAFF.

DNA for the CDR3: TGTGCCAGCAGGGGACAGACCGTGAACACTGAAGCTTTCTTT. Encoded protein: CASRGQTVNTEAFF. J is TRBJ1-1 and V is TRBV11-3; the match to TRBD1 covers 7 bases. The V gene end was trimmed by 6 bases and the J gene end by 0 bases; junction bases not matched to a gene: 4. CDR1 and CDR2 from the germline V gene are SGHNT and YENEEA. This CDR3 has 14 amino acids.

A remark on this clone: A read error may account for a junction end that differs from germline. This chain joins TRBV7-7 and TRBJ1-6, with D hard to call. CDR1 is SSHAT and CDR2 is FNYEAQ in the germline V gene (reference sequence). The CDR3 extends over 16 amino acids. The CDR3: CASSKLGRLENSPLHF. The CDR3 DNA sequence: TGTGCTAGCAGCAAATTAGGTAGGCTAGAGAATTCACCCCTCCACTTT.

The rearrangement links TRBV11-3 to TRBJ1-1; D may be TRBD1 (5 bases). The length of the CDR3 is 15 residues. V shed 3 bases and J shed 0 bases, with 11 bases lying between them. CDR1 and CDR2 from the germline V gene are SGHNT and YENEEA. This chain's CDR3 is CASSLQGQVNTEAFF. For the CDR3, the DNA is TGTGCCAGCAGCTTGCAGGGTCAGGTGAACACTGAAGCTTTCTTT.

The genes are TRBV7-8 and TRBJ2-5; 13 nucleotides line up with TRBD2. J lost 5 bases, V lost 5 bases, and 2 bases had no gene match. The CDR3 sequence is 14 residues long. The germline gives CDR1 SGHVS, CDR2 FQNEAQ. In DNA, the CDR3 is TGTGCCAGCAGCCTGACTAGCGGGAGGGAGACCCAGTACTTC. This sequence encodes CASSLTSGRETQYF.

The chain joins TRBV7-9 to TRBJ2-3; 8 bases agree with TRBD2. The ends lost 5 bases at V and 1 base at J; junction bases unmatched: 14. The CDR3 runs to 18 residues. CDR1 and CDR2 (germline): SEHNR, FQNEAQ (reference sequence). CDR3 coding DNA: TGTGCCAGCAGCACACCCAAGATAGCGGGAACTCGCACAGATACGCAGTATTTT. Amino acids: CASSTPKIAGTRTDTQYF.

This chain connects TRBV7-9 to TRBJ2-7; 8 bases align to TRBD1. Unmatched junction bases numbered 7, after V lost 1 base and J lost 2 bases. The length of the CDR3 is 16 residues. Germline V CDR1 and CDR2: SEHNR, FQNEAQ (reference sequence). The CDR3 DNA sequence: TGTGCCAGCAGCTTAGAGGGTGGACAGGGTCCCTACGAGCAGTACTTC. Amino acid sequence: CASSLEGGQGPYEQYF.

The V and J genes are TRBV5-1 and TRBJ2-7; TRBD1 aligns across 9 bases. This CDR3 contains 13 residues. Germline V lookup: CDR1 SGHRS, CDR2 YFSETQ. V trimming: 4 bases; J trimming: 2 bases; junction bases outside the gene matches: 1. The chain's CDR3 is CASSGTGTYEQYF. In nucleotides, the CDR3 is TGCGCCAGCAGCGGGACAGGGACCTACGAGCAGTACTTC. The variable domain in full, completed from reference TRBV5-1 and TRBJ2-7, reads KAGVTQTPRYLIKTRGQQVTLSCSPISGHRSVSWYQQTPGQGLQFLFEYFSETQRNKGNFPGRFSGRQFSNSRSEMNVSTLELGDSALYLCASSGTGTYEQYFGPGTRLTVT.

V usage is TRBV28 and J usage is TRBJ2-7; possibly TRBD1 for D (6 bases). The CDR3 contains 12 residues. The V and J ends lost 5 bases and 6 bases respectively, with 11 bases between them. Germline CDR1 is MDHEN and CDR2 is SYDVKM. The CDR3 DNA sequence: TGTGCCAGCAGTCCACAGGGATTCGAGCAGTACTTC. Protein product: CASSPQGFEQYF.

The V gene is TRBV28, the J gene TRBJ2-7; 8 bases fit TRBD1. Looked up from germline, CDR1 is MDHEN and CDR2 is SYDVKM. V gave up 6 bases and J gave up 5 bases; unmatched junction bases: 15. The CDR3 has 16 residues. The CDR3 spells CASSLPYTGGRNEQYF. In DNA, the CDR3 is TGTGCCAGCAGCCTCCCCTACACAGGGGGACGCAACGAGCAGTACTTC.

This clone was picked up one time. The chain links TRBV30 to TRBJ1-1; D is unresolved. The germline CDR1 and CDR2 sequences are GTSNPN and SVGIG (reference sequence). The length of the CDR3 is 12 residues. V lost 8 bases, J lost 1 base, and 11 bases lay in between. The CDR3 DNA sequence: TGTGCCGGTGACGGAGGGAACACTGAAGCTTTCTTT. Amino acid sequence: CAGDGGNTEAFF.

The chain carries TRBV5-8 and TRBJ2-3; 9 nucleotides match TRBD2. Germline trimming cut 4 bases from V and 2 bases from J; bases unmatched to any gene: 5. Germline loops: CDR1 SGHTS, CDR2 YDEGEE. This CDR3 has 15 amino acids. The CDR3 loop reads CASSPGLAYTDTQYF. CDR3 DNA sequence: TGTGCCAGCAGCCCAGGACTAGCGTACACAGATACGCAGTATTTT.

The chain is built from TRBV13 and TRBJ1-2; 8 bases map to TRBD1. Trimming took 0 bases from V and 2 from J; bases not matched to a gene: 5. CDR3 length: 16 amino acids. Looked up from germline, CDR1 is PRHDT and CDR2 is FYEKMQ (reference sequence). CDR3 nucleotides: TGTGCCAGCAGCTTAGGCCTCGGACAGGGAAACTATGGCTACACCTTC. Translating it yields CASSLGLGQGNYGYTF.

The CDR3 protein is CGGKAVEVGELFF. Written as DNA, the CDR3 is TGTGGAGGGAAAGCGGTCGAGGTTGGGGAGCTGTTTTTT. The chain recombines TRBV7-9 with TRBJ2-2; the D gene is possibly TRBD2 (5 bases). Germline CDR1 reads SEHNR; CDR2 reads FQNEAQ (reference sequence). This CDR3 spans 13 amino acids. Drawing the rest from reference TRBV7-9 and TRBJ2-2, the complete variable domain is DTGVSQNPRHKITKRGQNVTFRCDPISEHNRLYWYRQTLGQGPEFLTYFQNEAQLEKSRLLSDRFSAERPKGSFSTLEIQRTEQGDSAMYLCGGKAVEVGELFFGEGSRLTVL.

The chain combines TRBV5-1 with TRBJ2-3, with a tentative D call TRBD2 (7 bases). This CDR3 has 15 amino acids. The germline V gene has CDR1 SGHRS and CDR2 YFSETQ. Deletions cut 1 base from V and 6 bases from J, with 15 bases between. For the CDR3, the DNA is TGCGCCAGCAGCTTGAGTGGGGGGGCCGGTGATACGCAGTATTTT. This translates into CASSLSGGAGDTQYF.

This chain uses TRBV18 with TRBJ1-6; no reliable D call. There are 14 residues in the CDR3. Germline CDR1 is KGHSH and CDR2 is LQKENI. The V end was cut by 6 bases, the J end by 7 bases, with 13 bases between. For the CDR3, the DNA is TGTGCCAGCTCGGTGGACTATCCGAATTCACCCCTCCACTTT. This gives the protein CASSVDYPNSPLHF. Using reference TRBV18 and TRBJ1-6 for the parts outside the CDR3, the full variable domain is NAGVMQNPRHLVRRRGQEARLRCSPMKGHSHVYWYRQLPEEGLKFMVYLQKENIIDESGMPKERFSAEFPKEGPSILRIQQVVRGDSAAYFCASSVDYPNSPLHFGNGTRLTVT.

The chain couples TRBV9 to TRBJ2-7; 8 positions match TRBD1. Germline loops: CDR1 SGDLS, CDR2 YYNGEE. The CDR3 is 12 amino acids. V trimming: 7 bases; J trimming: 3 bases; junction bases outside the gene matches: 3. CDR3 amino acids: CASGTGGYEQYF. CDR3 in DNA: TGTGCCAGCGGGACAGGTGGCTACGAGCAGTACTTC.